The 26 T cell receptor beta chains in this list originate from one sample, sequenced in a study of T cells after yellow fever vaccination. In TCRdb, the 5' RACE reads were re-called with MiXCR into one record per CDR3 protein. This table has about 500,000 distinct CDR3 sequences, roughly a sixth appearing once. The material sequenced was PBMCs, taken about 5 days after the first yellow fever vaccination. These receptors came from a man aged 18 to 29 who received the YFV17D yellow fever vaccine.

The V call is TRBV3-1, the J call TRBJ1-2; D perhaps matches TRBD1 (6 bases). The V end was cut by 0 bases, the J end by 8 bases, with 13 bases between. CDR3 length equals 14 residues. The germline V gene has CDR1 LGHDT and CDR2 YNNKEL (reference sequence). DNA of the CDR3: TGTGCCAGCAGCCAAGACTCAGGGGTTAGAGGCTACACCTTC. Translation gives CASSQDSGVRGYTF.

The chain employs TRBV5-6 and TRBJ2-7, with TRBD1 as a possible D gene (6 bases). CDR1 and CDR2 (germline): SGHDT, YYEEEE. V lost 9 bases and J lost 6, with 16 bases in between. The CDR3 consists of 12 residues. The CDR3 loop reads CAMSPGVLEQYF. In nucleotides, the CDR3 is TGTGCCATGAGTCCAGGGGTGCTCGAGCAGTACTTC.

This clonotype occurred a few times. V gene TRBV28 combines with J gene TRBJ2-6; the D is unclear. The CDR3 covers 18 residues. Germline V gene data show CDR1 as MDHEN and CDR2 as SYDVKM. The ends were cut back, 1 base at V and 0 bases at J, with 13 bases in the middle. The CDR3 spells CASSLYDQHLSGANVLTF. CDR3 nucleotides: TGTGCCAGCAGTTTATACGATCAACACCTCTCTGGGGCCAACGTCCTGACTTTC.

This clonotype was detected once. The rearrangement joins TRBV4-3 to TRBJ2-4; tentatively, D is TRBD1 (6 bases). V was clipped by 0 bases and J by 4 bases, with 13 bases between them. Germline V gives CDR1 LGHNA, CDR2 YSLEER. CDR3 length: 16 amino acids. CDR3 DNA sequence: TGCGCCAGCAGCCAAGATGGGGCAGGGGTGAAAAACATTCAGTACTTC. Translating gives CASSQDGAGVKNIQYF.

The sample holds a few counts of this clonotype. The chain has TRBV5-6 and TRBJ2-5, with D possibly being TRBD1 (5 bases). CDR1 is SGHDT, CDR2 YYEEEE, per germline. Trimming removed 2 bases at V and 1 base at J, with 12 bases between. There are 15 residues in the CDR3. The CDR3 sequence is CASSFRQSLQETQYF. DNA of the CDR3: TGTGCCAGCAGCTTTCGACAGTCCCTCCAAGAGACCCAGTACTTC.

The V gene is TRBV7-3, the J gene TRBJ2-2; possibly TRBD1 or TRBD2 for D (6 bases each). The CDR3 covers 16 residues. Germline lookup yields CDR1 SGHTA and CDR2 FQGTGA. Trimming cost V 3 bases and J 3 bases, with 14 bases left between them. The CDR3 region has the DNA TGTGCCAGCAGCTTTAGGGGGGTAGCGGACACCGGGGAGCTGTTTTTT. It encodes CASSFRGVADTGELFF.

This chain links TRBV6-1 with TRBJ1-5, with D tentatively TRBD1 (5 bases). With 5 bases removed from V and 6 bases from J, the gap between germline ends came to 17 bases. Germline V gene sequence: CDR1 MNHNS, CDR2 SASEGT. This CDR3 spans 15 amino acids. CDR3 region: CASSLRTGAGQPQHF. For the CDR3, the DNA is TGTGCCAGCAGTCTCCGCACAGGAGCAGGTCAGCCCCAGCATTTT.

This clonotype showed up just a few times. V is TRBV4-3 and J is TRBJ1-2; no definite D call. This CDR3 comprises 17 residues. V was pared by 2 bases and J by 2 bases, with 18 bases between. CDR1 and CDR2 (germline): LGHNA, YSLEER. In DNA form, the CDR3 reads TGCGCCAGCAGCCAATCTATTCCCGGAGGGTGGAACTATGGCTACACCTTC. Translation gives CASSQSIPGGWNYGYTF.

V and J are TRBV6-1 and TRBJ2-1, with 8 bases identical to TRBD2. Germline V gene lookup returns CDR1 MNHNS and CDR2 SASEGT. With V trimmed by 5 bases and J by 5 bases, 2 bases remained unmatched. This CDR3 has 13 residues. Here the CDR3 reads CASSRGRHNEQFF. The CDR3 nucleotides read TGTGCCAGCAGTCGCGGGAGGCACAATGAGCAGTTCTTC.

The J gene is TRBJ2-7, the V gene TRBV24-1, with D unresolved. With 9 bases removed from V and 3 bases from J, the gap between germline ends came to 8 bases. CDR1 and CDR2 (germline): KGHDR, SFDVKD. This CDR3 has 11 residues. CDR3 bases: TGTGCCACCGAAGACGGCTACGAGCAGTACTTC. Protein: CATEDGYEQYF.

This clonotype was counted a few times. This chain joins TRBV5-1 and TRBJ2-2; TRBD2 agrees at 13 bases. CDR1 is SGHRS and CDR2 is YFSETQ in the germline V gene. This CDR3 comprises 17 residues. V lost 4 bases and J lost 3; bases outside the gene matches: 6. CDR3 DNA: TGCGCCAGCAGCCCGAACGGACTAGCGGGGGACACCGGGGAGCTGTTTTTT. This translates into CASSPNGLAGDTGELFF.

This clonotype was seen more than once but under ten times. This chain uses TRBV9 with TRBJ2-1, with 7 nucleotides matching TRBD1. The CDR3 has 18 residues. J lost 2 bases, V lost 0 bases, and 11 bases had no gene match. Germline V gives CDR1 SGDLS, CDR2 YYNGEE. The CDR3 region is CASSVEGRQGIAYNEQFF. The DNA of the CDR3 is TGTGCCAGCAGCGTAGAGGGGCGACAGGGTATAGCCTACAATGAGCAGTTCTTC.

The chain employs TRBV12-3 or TRBV12-4 and TRBJ1-1, with D uncertain. V lost 8 bases to trimming and J lost 6 bases, with 13 bases between them. The CDR3 spans 12 residues. Written as DNA, the CDR3 is TGTGCCAGCCGTTCTGGGTACGCTGAAGCTTTCTTT. Translated: CASRSGYAEAFF.

This sequence joins TRBV14 and TRBJ2-7, with D possibly TRBD1 on 6 matching bases. Germline V gene sequence: CDR1 SGHDN, CDR2 FVKESK. Trimming stripped 3 bases from V and 5 bases from J, with 14 bases between. There are 14 residues in the CDR3. CDR3 region: CASSQMGALDEQYV. For the CDR3, the DNA is TGTGCCAGCAGCCAGATGGGGGCTCTGGACGAGCAGTACGTC.

This chain links TRBV6-1 with TRBJ2-5, with D unresolved. The germline gives CDR1 MNHNS, CDR2 SASEGT. Trimming stripped 6 bases from V and 0 bases from J, with 11 bases between. CDR3 length: 14 amino acids. The CDR3 DNA reads TGTGCCAGCAGCTCCCCCTCGGACCAAGAGACCCAGTACTTC. It translates to CASSSPSDQETQYF.

There are many counts of this clonotype. The rearrangement uses TRBV7-8 and TRBJ2-2; a possible D gene is TRBD1 (6 bases). V was pared by 4 bases and J by 6 bases, with 12 bases between. Germline CDR1 reads SGHVS; CDR2 reads FQNEAQ. The CDR3 length is 14 residues. The CDR3 nucleotides are TGTGCCAGCAGCTCCTGGGACATTCCCGGGGAGCTGTTTTTT. This codes for CASSSWDIPGELFF.

The chain links TRBV24-1 to TRBJ2-3; TRBD2 is a possible D gene (6 bases). Trimming cost V 0 bases and J 4 bases, with 7 bases left between them. Germline loops: CDR1 KGHDR, CDR2 SFDVKD. CDR3 length equals 14 residues. The CDR3 reads CATSDLGGSDTQYF. CDR3 bases: TGTGCCACCAGTGATTTGGGGGGGTCAGATACGCAGTATTTT.

CDR3 protein: CASRTNRANEAFF. CDR3 DNA: TGTGCCAGCAGGACCAACAGGGCGAATGAAGCTTTCTTT. The rearrangement joins TRBV12-3 or TRBV12-4 to TRBJ1-1, with D maybe TRBD1 (6 bases). There are 13 residues in the CDR3. V lost 6 bases to trimming and J lost 7 bases, with 15 bases between them.

To note about this clonotype: This clone may be a read error of a much larger clone one base away. The chain links TRBV9 to TRBJ2-3; D is unresolved. In germline, CDR1 is SGDLS, CDR2 YYNGEE. V was clipped by 0 bases and J by 4 bases, with 3 bases between them. The CDR3 covers 12 residues. The CDR3 DNA follows: TGTGCCAGCAGCGTAGAGGCAGATACGCAGTATTTT. It is translated as CASSVEADTQYF. The variable domain in full, completed from reference TRBV9 and TRBJ2-3, reads DSGVTQTPKHLITATGQRVTLRCSPRSGDLSVYWYQQSLDQGLQFLIQYYNGEERAKGNILERFSAQQFPDLHSELNLSSLELGDSALYFCASSVEADTQYFGPGTRLTVL.

This clonotype has more than one count but fewer than ten. The chain combines TRBV6-1 with TRBJ2-1, with TRBD2 matching 12 bases. The CDR3 contains 14 residues. CDR1 is MNHNS, CDR2 SASEGT, per germline. With V trimmed by 7 bases and J by 5 bases, 3 bases remained unmatched. CDR3 amino acids: CASTSGGGNNEQFF. The CDR3 nucleotides read TGTGCCAGCACTAGCGGGGGGGGTAACAATGAGCAGTTCTTC.

This clonotype came up a few times. The genes are TRBV4-2 and TRBJ2-7; no clear D. The CDR3 spans 15 residues. V was shortened by 0 bases and J by 2 bases, with 11 bases between the two germline ends. Germline assignment: CDR1 LGHNA and CDR2 YNFKEQ. As DNA, the CDR3 is TGTGCCAGCAGCCAAGAAGCCGTCTTCCCCTACGAGCAGTACTTC. The encoded protein is CASSQEAVFPYEQYF.

The sample holds many counts of this clonotype. The chain has TRBV7-9 and TRBJ1-5, with D maybe TRBD1 (6 bases). Germline-derived CDR1 and CDR2 are SEHNR and FQNEAQ (reference sequence). Trimming took off 1 base at V and 0 bases at J, with 13 bases between the two ends. This CDR3 contains 17 residues. CDR3 in amino acids: CASSLDRGVYSNQPQHF. The CDR3 DNA sequence: TGTGCCAGCAGCTTAGATAGGGGGGTGTATAGCAATCAGCCCCAGCATTTT. The variable domain in full, completed from reference TRBV7-9 and TRBJ1-5, reads DTGVSQNPRHKITKRGQNVTFRCDPISEHNRLYWYRQTLGQGPEFLTYFQNEAQLEKSRLLSDRFSAERPKGSFSTLEIQRTEQGDSAMYLCASSLDRGVYSNQPQHFGDGTRLSIL.

The DNA for the CDR3 is TGTGCCAGCAGCCCCTGGACTATCTACAATGAGCAGTTCTTC. It encodes CASSPWTIYNEQFF. V and J are TRBV12-3 or TRBV12-4 and TRBJ2-1, with a weak D call TRBD2 (6 bases). The V end lost 6 bases, the J end lost 3 bases, and 12 bases lay between the germline ends. The CDR3 sequence is 14 residues long.

This chain uses TRBV28 with TRBJ1-5; the D gene is possibly TRBD1 (6 bases). From germline, CDR1 is MDHEN and CDR2 SYDVKM. The CDR3 runs 14 residues. The ends were cut back, 4 bases at V and 6 bases at J, with 13 bases in the middle. CDR3 DNA: TGTGCCAGCAGTTCGGCAGGGGCGGGTCAGCCCCAGCATTTT. It yields the protein CASSSAGAGQPQHF.

The chain combines TRBV5-1 with TRBJ2-3; weak D call: TRBD2 (5 bases). V lost 0 bases and J lost 5, with 16 bases in between. There are 16 residues in the CDR3. Germline CDR1 reads SGHRS; CDR2 reads YFSETQ. The CDR3 coding sequence is TGCGCCAGCAGCTTGGCCGGGGAAGAGGGAGTAGATACGCAGTATTTT. Its protein product is CASSLAGEEGVDTQYF.

This clonotype was observed a handful of times. The chain employs TRBV10-3 and TRBJ2-3; 9 nucleotides match TRBD2. CDR1 and CDR2 (germline): ENHRY, SYGVKD. The CDR3 has 13 residues. CDR3 coding DNA: TGTGCGCGCGCTAGCGGGGAAGGAGATACGCAGTATTTT. Amino acid sequence: CARASGEGDTQYF.